The 18 T cell receptor beta chains listed next were all sequenced from one sample in a study of T cells in Graves' hyperthyroidism and ophthalmopathy. Amplification of TCR beta CDR3 regions was performed using RNA transcripts as template. First-round RT-PCR of the TCR CDR3 relied on the HTBI primer set. TCRdb processed the multiplex PCR reads anew with MiXCR; each CDR3 protein has one entry. Found here are nearly 600,000 distinct CDR3 sequences, roughly 13% of them singletons; the top ten hold more than 5%. The sequenced sample was blood. These receptors were taken from a woman in her 30s with Graves' hyperthyroidism that later progressed to Graves' ophthalmopathy.

This chain links TRBV30 with TRBJ1-3; maybe TRBD1 (5 bases). V was shortened by 5 bases and J by 0 bases, with 11 bases between the two germline ends. In germline, CDR1 is GTSNPN, CDR2 SVGIG (reference sequence). The CDR3 sequence is 14 residues long. CDR3 DNA: TGTGCCTGGCAGCAGGGCACCTCTGGAAACACCATATATTTT. Translated, it gives CAWQQGTSGNTIYF.

The rearrangement joins TRBV7-2 to TRBJ1-5; D may be TRBD1 (6 bases). Germline CDR1 reads SGHTA; CDR2 reads FQGNSA. The CDR3 is 14 amino acids. Trimming left V 1 base short and J 5 bases short, with 9 bases between. In DNA form, the CDR3 reads TGTGCCAGCAGCTTAGAGGGGGAGTATCAGCCCCAGCATTTT. Its translation is CASSLEGEYQPQHF. The full variable domain, in which reference TRBV7-2 and TRBJ1-5 provide the parts outside the CDR3, is GAGVSQSPSNKVTEKGKDVELRCDPISGHTALYWYRQSLGQGLEFLIYFQGNSAPDKSGLPSDRFSAERTGGSVSTLTIQRTQQEDSAVYLCASSLEGEYQPQHFGDGTRLSIL.

This clonotype was seen only a few times. The chain employs TRBV30 and TRBJ2-5, with D unclear. CDR1 and CDR2 from the germline V gene are GTSNPN and SVGIG (reference sequence). The germline V and J ends were trimmed by 2 bases and 5 bases, with 12 bases remaining between them. There are 13 residues in the CDR3. This CDR3 is CAWSWLSKETQYF. CDR3 bases: TGTGCCTGGAGTTGGTTAAGTAAGGAGACCCAGTACTTC.

The V and J genes are TRBV11-2 and TRBJ1-2, with 7 bases lining up with TRBD1. CDR1 is SGHAT and CDR2 is FQNNGV in the germline V gene. The CDR3 is made up of 16 amino acids. J lost 3 bases, V lost 7 bases, and 14 bases had no gene match. CDR3 nucleotide sequence: TGTGCCAGCACCCCAGTGAGGGGGCGCTTGGACTATGGCTACACCTTC. It yields the protein CASTPVRGRLDYGYTF.

This clonotype was observed at least ten times. This rearrangement joins TRBV3-1 to TRBJ2-7, with D perhaps being TRBD1 or TRBD2 (5 bases each). CDR3 length: 15 amino acids. Germline loops: CDR1 LGHDT, CDR2 YNNKEL (reference sequence). V gave up 4 bases and J gave up 7 bases, with 20 bases separating them. CDR3 loop: CASSPAGTPLREQYF. The CDR3 DNA reads as TGTGCCAGCAGCCCCGCCGGGACGCCTCTGAGGGAGCAGTACTTC.

This chain links TRBV5-1 with TRBJ1-1, with a possible D match to TRBD1 (5 bases). In germline, CDR1 is SGHRS, CDR2 YFSETQ. This CDR3 region has 14 residues. The V end lost 1 base, the J end lost 5 bases, and 12 bases lay between the germline ends. DNA for the CDR3: TGCGCCAGCAGCTTGTGGGGCGGGGAGACTGAAGCTTTCTTT. Translated: CASSLWGGETEAFF.

Remarks on this clonotype: A much larger clone is a single base away; this may be a read error. The chain recombines TRBV9 with TRBJ2-7; D is uncertain. Germline values: CDR1 SGDLS, CDR2 YYNGEE. This CDR3 is 13 amino acids long. CDR3 residues: CASSVAHGYEQCF. In DNA, the CDR3 is TGTGCCAGCAGCGTAGCACATGGGTACGAGCAGTGCTTC.

This clonotype was seen repeatedly, ten times or more. CDR3 sequence reads: CASSLHLTGVDSYEQYF. Written as DNA, the CDR3 is TGTGCCAGCAGTTTACACCTGACAGGCGTTGACTCCTACGAGCAGTACTTC. V is TRBV27 and J is TRBJ2-7, with D perhaps TRBD1 (6 bases). Germline CDR1 reads MNHEY; CDR2 reads SMNVEV (reference sequence). The CDR3 contains 17 residues. Trimming cost V 2 bases and J 0 bases, with 17 bases left between them.

The rearrangement joins TRBV19 to TRBJ2-3; D is unclear. V was cut by 1 base and J by 4 bases, with 12 bases left in between. CDR3 length equals 15 residues. Germline lookup yields CDR1 LNHDA and CDR2 SQIVND (reference sequence). The CDR3 spells CASSIAGNGADTQYF. DNA of the CDR3: TGTGCCAGTAGTATAGCTGGGAACGGAGCAGATACGCAGTATTTT. The variable domain in full, with the rest retrieved from reference TRBV19 and TRBJ2-3, is DGGITQSPKYLFRKEGQNVTLSCEQNLNHDAMYWYRQDPGQGLRLIYYSQIVNDFQKGDIAEGYSVSREKKESFPLTVTSAQKNPTAFYLCASSIAGNGADTQYFGPGTRLTVL.

This clonotype was observed at least ten times. The rearrangement joins TRBV5-4 to TRBJ2-3; D not certain. Trimming shortened V by 4 bases and J by 6 bases, and 18 bases separated the two germline ends. This CDR3 region has 15 residues. The germline CDR1 and CDR2 sequences are SGHNT and YYREEE (reference sequence). CDR3 sequence reads: CASSQNIDSADTQYF. Here the CDR3 DNA reads TGTGCCAGCAGCCAGAATATTGATTCGGCCGATACGCAGTATTTT.

As for this clonotype: This could be a read error, since a much larger clone is one nucleotide away. The chain uses TRBV18 and TRBJ1-4; TRBD1 might be the D (6 bases). V lost 2 bases and J 4 bases, leaving 11 bases between the germline ends. The CDR3 covers 15 residues. Germline V CDR1 and CDR2: KGHSH, LQKENI. The CDR3 here is CASSPSGQSNEKLFF. The CDR3 bases are TGTGCCAGCTCACCAAGCGGACAGAGTAATGAAAAACTGTTTTTT.

This clonotype has ten or more counts. The V gene is TRBV12-5, the J gene TRBJ2-7; D is perhaps TRBD1 or TRBD2 (5 bases each). Per the germline V gene, CDR1 is LGHNT and CDR2 is FRNRAP. The germline V and J ends were trimmed by 1 base and 7 bases, with 11 bases remaining between them. The CDR3 is 13 residues long. The CDR3 DNA is TGTGCTAGTGGTTTGGGGGGGTCCCCGGAGCAGTACTTC. This sequence encodes CASGLGGSPEQYF.

V usage is TRBV7-2 and J usage is TRBJ2-3, with 13 bases lining up with TRBD2. The junction had 5 bases not matched to a gene; V was cut back by 0 bases and J by 5 bases. The V gene's germline CDR1 is SGHTA and CDR2 FQGNSA. This CDR3 is 17 amino acids long. This CDR3 is CASSLAGTSGTGDTQYF. CDR3 DNA sequence: TGTGCCAGCAGCTTAGCCGGGACTAGCGGGACGGGAGATACGCAGTATTTT.

This clonotype has at least ten counts. The gene calls are TRBV2 and TRBJ1-5; 8 bases agree with TRBD1. This CDR3 spans 17 amino acids. Unmatched junction bases numbered 14, after V lost 8 bases and J lost 2 bases. Germline V gene lookup returns CDR1 SNHLY and CDR2 FYNNEI. The CDR3, as DNA: TGTGCCAGCCTCCGGGACAGGCCCGGAGACGGCAATCAGCCCCAGCATTTT. It codes for CASLRDRPGDGNQPQHF.

The chain carries TRBV14 and TRBJ1-1, with 10 bases identical to TRBD1. V gave up 3 bases and J gave up 10 bases; unmatched junction bases: 5. Germline V CDR1 and CDR2: SGHDN, FVKESK. This CDR3 has 13 amino acids. CDR3 sequence (DNA): TGTGCCAGCAGCCAGGGACAGGGGAGAGGAGCTTTCTTT. Protein: CASSQGQGRGAFF.

In this sample, this clonotype turned up many times. The chain links TRBV12-5 to TRBJ2-3; TRBD2 agrees at 16 bases. The V and J ends lost 0 bases and 2 bases, in that order; junction bases with no gene match: 5. From germline, CDR1 is LGHNT and CDR2 FRNRAP. The CDR3 sequence is 19 residues long. CDR3 region: CASGLVPGLAGGSTDTQYF. The CDR3 bases are TGTGCTAGTGGTTTGGTACCGGGACTAGCGGGAGGGTCCACAGATACGCAGTATTTT.

This clonotype was found a few times. A read error is possible here, since a much larger clone lies one base away. The genes are TRBV3-1 and TRBJ2-7; weak D call: TRBD2 (6 bases). CDR1 and CDR2 from the germline V gene are LGHDT and YNNKEL (reference sequence). V was shortened by 1 base and J by 9 bases, with 22 bases between the two germline ends. This CDR3 spans 16 amino acids. The CDR3 is CASSQGGTSPPRWQYF. CDR3 in DNA: TGTGCCAGCAGCCAAGGGGGGACTTCGCCTCCTCGATGGCAGTACTTC.

In its sample, this clonotype was seen many times. The chain has TRBV27 and TRBJ1-5; the D gene is possibly TRBD1 (6 bases). The CDR3 consists of 14 residues. The germline gives CDR1 MNHEY, CDR2 SMNVEV (reference sequence). Trimming removed 3 bases from V and 1 base from J, with 7 bases in between. The CDR3 loop is CASSFRGSNQPQHF. CDR3 bases: TGTGCCAGCAGTTTCAGGGGCAGCAATCAGCCCCAGCATTTT.